This passage covers 29 T cell receptor beta chains from one sample sequenced in a study of blood T cell repertoires in COVID-19. The assay was immunoSEQ multiplex PCR, and TCRdb's table has in-frame clones only and misses some. The sample includes 110,000 to 150,000 clones, around 84% of them seen just once. The sequencing sample was made of peripheral blood. The receptors derive from a man in his sixties with active or convalescent COVID-19.

This chain joins TRBV14 and TRBJ1-1; 8 nucleotides line up with TRBD1. Germline V gene sequence: CDR1 SGHDN, CDR2 FVKESK. The V segment lost 4 bases and the J segment 1 base; nucleotides outside the gene matches: 5. CDR3 length equals 15 residues. The CDR3 DNA reads TGTGCCAGCAGCCCAGGACAGGGACCGAACACTGAAGCTTTCTTT. Its translation is CASSPGQGPNTEAFF.

J is TRBJ1-5 and V is TRBV7-2; possibly TRBD1 for D (6 bases). Germline assignment: CDR1 SGHTA and CDR2 FQGNSA. V shed 5 bases and J shed 5 bases, with 13 bases lying between them. This CDR3 has 14 amino acids. The CDR3 loop is CASSARTVDQPQHF. For the CDR3, the DNA is TGTGCCAGCAGCGCAAGGACAGTCGATCAGCCCCAGCATTTT. Full variable domain (rest looked up from reference TRBV7-2 and TRBJ1-5): GAGVSQSPSNKVTEKGKDVELRCDPISGHTALYWYRQSLGQGLEFLIYFQGNSAPDKSGLPSDRFSAERTGGSVSTLTIQRTQQEDSAVYLCASSARTVDQPQHFGDGTRLSIL.

This clone was found a few times. The J gene is TRBJ2-1, the V gene TRBV5-4; TRBD2 aligns across 12 bases. CDR3 length: 17 amino acids. Per germline, CDR1 SGHNT and CDR2 YYREEE (reference sequence). The trim removed 4 bases at V and 0 bases at J, leaving 5 bases unmatched. CDR3 loop: CASSQLAGGRSYNEQFF. CDR3 coding DNA: TGTGCCAGCAGCCAACTAGCGGGGGGCCGCTCCTACAATGAGCAGTTCTTC.

This chain uses TRBV27 with TRBJ2-5; TRBD2 aligns across 7 bases. This CDR3 comprises 12 residues. Germline V CDR1 and CDR2: MNHEY, SMNVEV (reference sequence). V shed 8 bases, J shed 1 base, and the junction held 1 base outside the gene matches. The CDR3 sequence is CASGRAQETQYF. In nucleotides, the CDR3 is TGTGCCAGCGGGAGGGCCCAAGAGACCCAGTACTTC.

The genes are TRBV3-1 (or the pseudogene TRBV3-2) and TRBJ2-1; 12 positions agree with TRBD2. CDR1 LGHDT and CDR2 YNNKEL come from the germline V gene (reference sequence). The CDR3 consists of 22 residues. V shed 0 bases and J 0 bases; nucleotides not matched to a gene: 15. The CDR3 sequence is CASSQDPIPGTSGRSSYNEQFF. CDR3 nucleotides: TGTGCCAGCAGCCAAGACCCAATCCCAGGTACTAGCGGGAGGAGCTCCTACAATGAGCAGTTCTTC.

J is TRBJ1-4 and V is TRBV6-6, with a weak D call TRBD1 (5 bases). CDR1 and CDR2 from the germline V gene are MNHNY and SVGAGI (reference sequence). The CDR3 is 15 residues long. Trimming took off 0 bases at V and 6 bases at J, with 11 bases between the two ends. In DNA, the CDR3 is TGTGCCAGCAGTTACTCCTGGACATGGGATGAAAAACTGTTTTTT. Residues: CASSYSWTWDEKLFF.

The chain has TRBV6-5 and TRBJ1-5, with D perhaps matching TRBD1 (5 bases). The CDR3 spans 14 residues. V gave up 6 bases and J gave up 6 bases, with 15 bases separating them. Germline values: CDR1 MNHEY, CDR2 SVGAGI. The CDR3 spells CASRGRRDSQPQHF. The CDR3 coding sequence is TGTGCCAGCAGAGGACGCAGGGATAGTCAGCCCCAGCATTTT.

The V call is TRBV24-1, the J call TRBJ1-2; TRBD1 aligns across 11 bases. Germline CDR1 KGHDR, CDR2 SFDVKD. The CDR3 covers 13 residues. The V gene end was trimmed by 4 bases and the J gene end by 7 bases; junction bases not matched to a gene: 1. In DNA, the CDR3 is TGTGCCACCAGTGAAGGGACAGGGGGTGGCTACACCTTC. It yields the protein CATSEGTGGGYTF.

The rearrangement uses TRBV19 and TRBJ1-1; 7 bases are shared with TRBD1. V shed 6 bases and J 7 bases; nucleotides not matched to a gene: 14. The CDR3 sequence is 15 residues long. From germline, CDR1 is LNHDA and CDR2 SQIVND (reference sequence). In DNA, the CDR3 is TGTGCCAGTAGCTTAGCCGGGACAGTTCGACGTGAAGCTTTCTTT. Protein: CASSLAGTVRREAFF.

This clone was seen once. The V call is TRBV7-2, the J call TRBJ1-3, with a possible D match to TRBD1 (5 bases). The V end was cut by 1 base, the J end by 2 bases, with 6 bases between. The germline gives CDR1 SGHTA, CDR2 FQGNSA. The CDR3 consists of 14 residues. The CDR3 protein is CASSLVRAGNTIYF. In DNA, the CDR3 is TGTGCCAGCAGCTTAGTCAGGGCTGGAAACACCATATATTTT.

The V and J genes are TRBV9 and TRBJ1-1, with D possibly being TRBD1 (5 bases). The CDR3 is 15 residues long. Germline V gene sequence: CDR1 SGDLS, CDR2 YYNGEE. V lost 4 bases and J 0 bases, leaving 13 bases between the germline ends. The CDR3 is CASSPHRTMNTEAFF. CDR3 bases: TGTGCCAGCAGCCCTCACAGGACAATGAACACTGAAGCTTTCTTT.

The chain is built from TRBV11-2 and TRBJ1-5; no reliable D call. The length of the CDR3 is 13 residues. Per germline, CDR1 SGHAT and CDR2 FQNNGV. The V gene lost 2 bases and the J gene lost 11 bases, with 13 bases spanning the gap. The CDR3, as DNA: TGTGCCAGCAGCTTAACGTCGGGAGGGACCCAGCATTTT. This gives the protein CASSLTSGGTQHF.

Note on this clone: The CDR3 end shows no conserved phenylalanine or tryptophan, and so a read error is likely. Because the CDR3's place on the DNA is in doubt, the DNA is left out and the CDR3 is given as listed by TCRdb. CDR3 sequence: CASSPGQGLVI. The chain uses TRBV7-8 and TRBJ1-1; the table names TRBD1, a call not compared with the DNA. The V gene's germline CDR1 is SGHVS and CDR2 FQNEAQ. From its first to its last residue, the CDR3 has 11 amino acids.

V and J are TRBV4-1 and TRBJ1-1; the D is unclear. This CDR3 comprises 14 residues. The V gene lost 4 bases and the J gene lost 0 bases, with 9 bases spanning the gap. Germline V lookup: CDR1 MGHRA, CDR2 YSYEKL. This chain's CDR3 is CASSPGSVNTEAFF. As DNA, the CDR3 is TGCGCCAGCAGCCCCGGGTCCGTGAACACTGAAGCTTTCTTT.

The rearrangement links TRBV2 to TRBJ1-1, with D tentatively TRBD1 (5 bases). The length of the CDR3 is 14 residues. Germline values: CDR1 SNHLY, CDR2 FYNNEI. With 2 bases removed from V and 1 base from J, the gap between germline ends came to 8 bases. The CDR3 sequence: CASSEPDKNTEAFF. As DNA, the CDR3 is TGTGCCAGCAGTGAACCGGACAAGAACACTGAAGCTTTCTTT.

Comments on this clone: Other DNA sequences in the same sample also yield this CDR3. The chain joins TRBV3-1 (or the pseudogene TRBV3-2) to TRBJ1-2; TRBD1 matches at 7 bases. Germline loops: CDR1 LGHDT, CDR2 YNNKEL (reference sequence). Unmatched junction bases numbered 3, after V lost 1 base and J lost 4 bases. CDR3 length: 14 amino acids. The CDR3 reads CASSQAGTVYGYTF. CDR3 sequence (DNA): TGTGCCAGCAGCCAAGCCGGGACAGTCTATGGCTACACCTTC.

This rearrangement joins TRBV7-9 to TRBJ1-3; 7 positions agree with TRBD1. With V trimmed by 0 bases and J by 10 bases, 6 bases remained unmatched. Germline V gene data show CDR1 as SEHNR and CDR2 as FQNEAQ (reference sequence). CDR3 length: 14 residues. The CDR3 DNA sequence: TGTGCCAGCAGCTTAGCGGACAGGTTTGGGACCATATATTTT. This sequence encodes CASSLADRFGTIYF.

The chain carries TRBV11-2 and TRBJ2-3; TRBD2 aligns across 11 bases. CDR1 and CDR2 (germline): SGHAT, FQNNGV. This CDR3 is 18 amino acids long. V lost 5 bases to trimming and J lost 2 bases; unmatched junction nucleotides: 12. The CDR3 spells CASSPGGIAGGHTDTQYF. CDR3 in DNA: TGTGCCAGCAGCCCGGGGGGGATAGCGGGAGGGCACACAGATACGCAGTATTTT.

This clone was seen once. The J gene is TRBJ2-1, the V gene TRBV6-5; 8 nucleotides line up with TRBD1. The CDR3 length is 15 residues. Germline V gives CDR1 MNHEY, CDR2 SVGAGI. V dropped 7 bases and J dropped 3; count of bases not matched to a gene: 8. Written as DNA, the CDR3 is TGTGCCAGCACCGCCCCGGGACAGGTCTACAATGAGCAGTTCTTC. Translation: CASTAPGQVYNEQFF.

Remarks on this clone: The same CDR3 also results from other DNA sequences found in this sample. The gene calls are TRBV5-1 and TRBJ1-1; TRBD1 aligns across 8 bases. J lost 1 base, V lost 0 bases, and 2 bases had no gene match. The CDR3 covers 15 residues. Per germline, CDR1 SGHRS and CDR2 YFSETQ. CDR3 protein: CASSLGTGSNTEAFF. As DNA, the CDR3 is TGCGCCAGCAGCTTGGGGACAGGGTCGAACACTGAAGCTTTCTTT.

This clone showed up just once. DNA for the CDR3: TGTGCCAGCAGCCTCCCCCCCCCTGAGGAAAAACTGTTTTTT. Its protein product is CASSLPPPEEKLFF. The rearrangement links TRBV7-9 to TRBJ1-4; D ambiguous. V was clipped by 5 bases and J by 8 bases, with 15 bases between them. Per the germline V gene, CDR1 is SEHNR and CDR2 is FQNEAQ (reference sequence). This CDR3 has 14 amino acids.

The genes are TRBV10-2 and TRBJ1-1; a weak D match, TRBD1 (5 bases). Germline V CDR1 and CDR2: WSHSY, SAAADI. V was pared by 6 bases and J by 1 base, with 9 bases between. The CDR3 contains 13 residues. The CDR3 DNA follows: TGCGCCAGCAGCAGGGTCGGGAACACTGAAGCTTTCTTT. Translated: CASSRVGNTEAFF.

This clone was found a few times. The gene calls are TRBV5-4 and TRBJ2-3; 7 nucleotides align to TRBD2. The J segment lost 0 bases and the V segment lost 3 bases, leaving 10 bases of the junction unmatched. The germline V gene encodes CDR1 SGHNT and CDR2 YYREEE (reference sequence). The CDR3 contains 17 residues. This CDR3 is CASSSPSSGFSTDTQYF. CDR3 DNA: TGTGCCAGCAGCTCCCCTTCTAGCGGATTTAGCACAGATACGCAGTATTTT.

The V and J genes are TRBV18 and TRBJ1-4; 8 nucleotides match TRBD1. Germline V lookup: CDR1 KGHSH, CDR2 LQKENI. V lost 3 bases and J lost 8; bases outside the gene matches: 5. CDR3 size: 14 residues. The CDR3 bases are TGTGCCAGCTCACCGGACAGGGCAACGGAAAAACTGTTTTTT. Amino acids: CASSPDRATEKLFF.

This chain joins TRBV25-1 and TRBJ1-5, with D possibly being TRBD1 (6 bases). This CDR3 has 15 residues. The germline V and J ends were trimmed by 4 bases and 3 bases, with 13 bases remaining between them. CDR1 is MGHDK and CDR2 is SYGVNS in the germline V gene. The CDR3 DNA follows: TGTGCCAGCAGTGGCCAGGGGTCCGTCAATCAGCCCCAGCATTTT. Its protein product is CASSGQGSVNQPQHF.

The V gene is TRBV19, the J gene TRBJ2-1, with 7 positions matching TRBD1. V lost 3 bases, J lost 7 bases, and 12 bases stayed unmatched. Germline assignment: CDR1 LNHDA and CDR2 SQIVND (reference sequence). CDR3 length: 16 residues. Written as DNA, the CDR3 is TGTGCCAGTAGTATTTGGAGGACAGGTGGCTCTAATGAGCAGTTCTTC. Translation: CASSIWRTGGSNEQFF.

This sequence joins TRBV3-1 (or the pseudogene TRBV3-2) and TRBJ2-3, with D possibly TRBD1 on 5 matching bases. CDR1 and CDR2 from the germline V gene are LGHDT and YNNKEL (reference sequence). The CDR3 sequence is 16 residues long. Trimming removed 3 bases from V and 0 bases from J, with 13 bases in between. CDR3 loop: CASSHYWGSSTDTQYF. The CDR3 DNA sequence: TGTGCCAGCAGCCACTACTGGGGCAGTAGCACAGATACGCAGTATTTT.

The rearrangement joins TRBV15 to TRBJ2-3; TRBD2 matches at 11 bases. Germline trimming cut 5 bases from V and 1 base from J; bases unmatched to any gene: 11. The CDR3 sequence is 18 residues long. CDR1 LNHNV and CDR2 YYDKDF come from the germline V gene (reference sequence). CDR3 amino acids: CATSGRVAGGPGTDTQYF. In DNA, the CDR3 is TGTGCCACCAGCGGGAGGGTAGCGGGAGGGCCGGGCACAGATACGCAGTATTTT. Full variable domain (missing parts from reference TRBV15 and TRBJ2-3): DAMVIQNPRYQVTQFGKPVTLSCSQTLNHNVMYWYQQKSSQAPKLLFHYYDKDFNNEADTPDNFQSRRPNTSFCFLDIRSPGLGDTAMYLCATSGRVAGGPGTDTQYFGPGTRLTVL.

The chain uses TRBV2 and TRBJ2-1; TRBD1 matches at 8 bases. Germline values: CDR1 SNHLY, CDR2 FYNNEI. CDR3 size: 15 residues. V lost 6 bases and J lost 1; bases outside the gene matches: 5. The CDR3 DNA sequence: TGTGCCAGCAGCAAGACAGGGGCTTCCTACAATGAGCAGTTCTTC. Translation gives CASSKTGASYNEQFF. Variable domain in full (rest from reference TRBV2 and TRBJ2-1): EPEVTQTPSHQVTQMGQEVILRCVPISNHLYFYWYRQILGQKVEFLVSFYNNEISEKSEIFDDQFSVERPDGSNFTLKIRSTKLEDSAMYFCASSKTGASYNEQFFGPGTRLTVL.